This T cell receptor (beta chain) was sequenced in a study of cytomegalovirus exposure and HLA in healthy donors. PCR involved 60 Vbeta and 13 Jbeta primers. Sequenced by immunoSEQ multiplex PCR; TCRdb stores in-frame clones only, minus some. The repertoire holds roughly 100,000 clones, with roughly 71% as singletons. Material: PBMCs. The TCR originated in a middle-aged man in good health and CMV-seropositive.

This CDR3 reads CASSPLGQMGANVLTF. The CDR3 DNA is TGTGCCAGCTCACCCCTGGGACAAATGGGGGCCAACGTCCTGACTTTC. This sequence joins TRBV18 and TRBJ2-6; weak D call: TRBD1 (6 bases). The CDR3 covers 16 residues. Germline assignment: CDR1 KGHSH and CDR2 LQKENI. Deletions cut 3 bases from V and 4 bases from J, with 13 bases between.